The clone carrying this TCR beta chain was counted ten times or more. Its antigen is not known. Using RNA transcripts as the source, TCR beta CDR3 regions were amplified. HTBI primers were employed in a first-round RT-PCR of the TCR CDR3. TCRdb reprocessed the multiplex PCR reads via MiXCR and lists one record per CDR3 protein. This sample has fewer than 350,000 distinct CDR3 sequences, with approximately 14% found just once. This specimen belongs to a study of T cells in Graves' hyperthyroidism and ophthalmopathy. Study findings and constraints: Using 13 V-J features, a model discriminated ophthalmopathy from stable hyperthyroidism.

Germline CDR1 MNHNY, CDR2 SVGAGI (reference sequence). This CDR3 is 13 amino acids long. Trimming cost V 2 bases and J 6 bases, with 8 bases left between them. The study excluded patients with uncontrolled infection, other autoimmune disease, pregnancy or lactation. The receptor comes from a woman in her thirties or forties with Graves' hyperthyroidism. The chain carries TRBV6-6 and TRBJ2-4; D is unresolved. Source material: blood. The chain's CDR3 is CASSYRDLNIQYF. CDR3 in DNA: TGTGCCAGCAGTTACCGAGACCTAAACATTCAGTACTTC.